The 18 T cell receptor beta chains below come from one sample, sequenced in a study of chemoradiotherapy in HPV16-positive cancers. Sequencing was performed with immunoSEQ multiplex PCR; in TCRdb, only in-frame clones are kept and a portion is missing. The table includes roughly 25,000 clones, approximately 94% detected once. The sample was collected from a patient who underwent chemoradiotherapy. These receptors originate from a human donor with HPV-associated anogenital cancer.

The V gene is TRBV4-3, the J gene TRBJ1-3; unclear D gene. Looked up from germline, CDR1 is LGHNA and CDR2 is YSLEER. CDR3 length: 18 residues. Trimming pared 0 bases from V and 0 bases from J, leaving 15 bases between. The CDR3 region is CASSQDSRSRSSGNTIYF. The CDR3 DNA is TGCGCCAGCAGCCAAGATTCGCGATCACGAAGCTCTGGAAACACCATATATTTT.

V gene TRBV5-1 combines with J gene TRBJ1-2; 9 bases line up with TRBD1. CDR3 length: 15 amino acids. Germline trimming cut 0 bases from V and 8 bases from J; bases unmatched to any gene: 8. CDR1 and CDR2 from the germline V gene are SGHRS and YFSETQ. This CDR3 is CASSLGPGQGQGYTF. The CDR3 nucleotides read TGCGCCAGCAGCTTGGGACCGGGACAGGGACAGGGCTACACCTTC. Variable domain in full (rest from reference TRBV5-1 and TRBJ1-2): KAGVTQTPRYLIKTRGQQVTLSCSPISGHRSVSWYQQTPGQGLQFLFEYFSETQRNKGNFPGRFSGRQFSNSRSEMNVSTLELGDSALYLCASSLGPGQGQGYTFGSGTRLTVV.

V gene TRBV5-1 combines with J gene TRBJ2-5; 7 bases align to TRBD1. Germline assignment: CDR1 SGHRS and CDR2 YFSETQ. The ends lost 4 bases at V and 1 base at J; junction bases unmatched: 7. CDR3 length: 15 residues. As DNA, the CDR3 is TGCGCCAGCAGCCGTTCCCCAGGGGGCCAAGAGACCCAGTACTTC. Translating it yields CASSRSPGGQETQYF.

The J gene is TRBJ1-2, the V gene TRBV19, with D perhaps TRBD1 (5 bases). Trimming removed 4 bases at V and 5 bases at J, with 14 bases between. CDR1 LNHDA and CDR2 SQIVND come from the germline V gene (reference sequence). CDR3 size: 14 residues. This CDR3 reads CASSNQGHSYGYTF. CDR3 DNA: TGTGCCAGTAGTAACCAGGGCCACTCTTATGGCTACACCTTC.

This clone has just one count. The rearrangement links TRBV25-1 to TRBJ2-2; no clear D gene. The CDR3 runs to 16 residues. Looked up from germline, CDR1 is MGHDK and CDR2 is SYGVNS. Trimming stripped 6 bases from V and 0 bases from J, with 14 bases between. CDR3 DNA sequence: TGTGCCAGCAGCCCCGGTTCGGCCGCGAACACCGGGGAGCTGTTTTTT. It specifies CASSPGSAANTGELFF.

V is TRBV7-2 and J is TRBJ2-4, with TRBD2 matching 8 bases. V trimming: 6 bases; J trimming: 0 bases; junction bases outside the gene matches: 7. Germline CDR1 SGHTA, CDR2 FQGNSA. This CDR3 comprises 16 residues. The CDR3 loop reads CASSPVAGLAKNIQYF. The CDR3 bases are TGTGCCAGCAGTCCTGTAGCGGGGCTAGCCAAAAACATTCAGTACTTC.

This clone was detected only a few times. The genes are TRBV5-4 and TRBJ2-7; D remains ambiguous. The CDR3 is 12 residues long. V dropped 5 bases and J dropped 3 bases, with 9 bases sitting between them. The germline V gene encodes CDR1 SGHNT and CDR2 YYREEE (reference sequence). CDR3 sequence reads: CASSNDDYEQYF. Written as DNA, the CDR3 is TGTGCCAGCAGTAACGATGACTACGAGCAGTACTTC.

V gene TRBV5-6 combines with J gene TRBJ2-3, with TRBD2 identical over 10 bases. The J segment lost 5 bases and the V segment lost 3 bases, leaving 3 bases of the junction unmatched. This CDR3 has 14 amino acids. The V gene's germline CDR1 is SGHDT and CDR2 YYEEEE. CDR3 in DNA: TGTGCCAGCAGCTCCGGGACTAGCGAAGATACGCAGTATTTT. It translates to CASSSGTSEDTQYF.

The DNA for the CDR3 is TGTGCCAGCAGCCCCAGCATAGTGGGGGCTGCCTACGAGCAGTACTTC. It yields the protein CASSPSIVGAAYEQYF. The J gene is TRBJ2-7, the V gene TRBV7-9; D may be TRBD1 (6 bases). From germline, CDR1 is SEHNR and CDR2 FQNEAQ (reference sequence). The CDR3 has 16 amino acids. Trimming took off 5 bases at V and 2 bases at J, with 19 bases between the two ends.

J is TRBJ1-2 and V is TRBV28, with D uncertain. CDR1 and CDR2 (germline): MDHEN, SYDVKM. V gave up 1 base and J gave up 3 bases, with 15 bases separating them. This CDR3 is built from 16 residues. CDR3 sequence: CASSLSPIRADYGYTF. CDR3 DNA: TGTGCCAGCAGTTTATCGCCGATTAGGGCAGACTATGGCTACACCTTC.

The rearrangement joins TRBV11-2 to TRBJ1-1; D uncertain. This CDR3 is built from 13 residues. V lost 6 bases and J 2 bases, leaving 10 bases between the germline ends. From germline, CDR1 is SGHAT and CDR2 FQNNGV. The CDR3 DNA follows: TGTGCCAGCAGTTCAGGAGTTAACACTGAAGCTTTCTTT. The encoded protein is CASSSGVNTEAFF.

This chain links TRBV18 with TRBJ1-2; D is perhaps TRBD1 (6 bases). Germline CDR1 is KGHSH and CDR2 is LQKENI. V was shortened by 3 bases and J by 7 bases, with 15 bases between the two germline ends. This CDR3 has 14 residues. CDR3 in amino acids: CASSPASQGFGYTF. CDR3 sequence (DNA): TGTGCCAGCTCACCGGCTTCACAGGGCTTTGGCTACACCTTC.

The CDR3 here is CASSRDTKNYGYTF. The CDR3 coding sequence is TGTGCCAGCAGCCGCGACACAAAGAACTATGGCTACACCTTC. V is TRBV5-4 and J is TRBJ1-2; D not certain. Trimming removed 4 bases at V and 2 bases at J, with 12 bases between. The CDR3 covers 14 residues. Germline V gene data show CDR1 as SGHNT and CDR2 as YYREEE (reference sequence).

The V call is TRBV5-5, the J call TRBJ2-3; D is unclear. The CDR3 loop spans 13 amino acids. The germline CDR1 and CDR2 sequences are SGHKS and YYEKEE (reference sequence). The germline V and J ends were trimmed by 5 bases and 6 bases, with 13 bases remaining between them. Written as DNA, the CDR3 is TGTGCCAGCAGTTTCCCAGGAGTTGATACGCAGTATTTT. Residues: CASSFPGVDTQYF. Supplemented by reference TRBV5-5 and TRBJ2-3, the full variable domain reads DAGVTQSPTHLIKTRGQQVTLRCSPISGHKSVSWYQQVLGQGPQFIFQYYEKEERGRGNFPDRFSARQFPNYSSELNVNALLLGDSALYLCASSFPGVDTQYFGPGTRLTVL.

The chain carries TRBV19 and TRBJ1-1; D is perhaps TRBD1 (5 bases). The CDR3 is 14 amino acids. The V gene lost 6 bases and the J gene lost 1 base, with 12 bases spanning the gap. Germline V gene data show CDR1 as LNHDA and CDR2 as SQIVND (reference sequence). The chain's CDR3 is CASRKEGRNTEAFF. The CDR3 DNA sequence: TGTGCCAGTAGGAAGGAGGGGAGGAACACTGAAGCTTTCTTT.

The chain combines TRBV18 with TRBJ1-5, with a possible D match to TRBD1 (6 bases). This CDR3 comprises 17 residues. Germline V CDR1 and CDR2: KGHSH, LQKENI. V lost 3 bases and J lost 0, with 15 bases in between. CDR3 coding DNA: TGTGCCAGCTCACCCCGAGGTGGGGGGCTTAGCAATCAGCCCCAGCATTTT. The encoded protein is CASSPRGGGLSNQPQHF. Full variable domain (missing parts from reference TRBV18 and TRBJ1-5): NAGVMQNPRHLVRRRGQEARLRCSPMKGHSHVYWYRQLPEEGLKFMVYLQKENIIDESGMPKERFSAEFPKEGPSILRIQQVVRGDSAAYFCASSPRGGGLSNQPQHFGDGTRLSIL.

This chain joins TRBV6-5 and TRBJ2-1; TRBD2 matches 12 bases. This CDR3 contains 14 residues. The V and J ends lost 7 bases and 9 bases, in that order; junction bases with no gene match: 7. Germline-derived CDR1 and CDR2 are MNHEY and SVGAGI. The CDR3 nucleotides read TGTGCCAGCATGACTAGCGGGAGACTTGGTGAGCAGTTCTTC. Protein sequence: CASMTSGRLGEQFF.

This clone was counted a single time. The genes are TRBV2 and TRBJ1-5, with a weak D call TRBD1 (5 bases). The V gene lost 7 bases and the J gene lost 3 bases, with 16 bases spanning the gap. The CDR3 consists of 15 residues. CDR1 is SNHLY, CDR2 FYNNEI, per germline. Here the CDR3 reads CASNLAGQNNQPQHF. In nucleotides, the CDR3 is TGTGCCAGCAACCTTGCGGGGCAGAACAATCAGCCCCAGCATTTT. The full variable domain, in which reference TRBV2 and TRBJ1-5 provide the parts outside the CDR3, is EPEVTQTPSHQVTQMGQEVILRCVPISNHLYFYWYRQILGQKVEFLVSFYNNEISEKSEIFDDQFSVERPDGSNFTLKIRSTKLEDSAMYFCASNLAGQNNQPQHFGDGTRLSIL.